This T cell receptor (beta chain) was sequenced during a study of blood T cell repertoires in COVID-19. Study details: The United States, Italy and Spain supplied acute and convalescent COVID-19 samples. T cells, B-cell-depleted T cells, or PBMCs provided the cDNA or gDNA that served as material.

Trimming removed 1 base from V and 8 bases from J; junction bases left unmatched: 6. This CDR3 has 15 amino acids. The germline gives CDR1 SGHNT, CDR2 YYREEE (reference sequence). As processed by the authors: Scientists estimated how many nucleated cells there were by amplifying reference gene primers. The table came from immunoSEQ multiplex PCR; TCRdb's copy has only in-frame clones and leaves some out. The V and J calls and clone size come from that table; D and trimming were worked out from the DNA. The data contain 300,000 or so clones, approximately 89% of them singletons. V and J are TRBV5-4 and TRBJ2-5; TRBD2 agrees at 12 bases. The source material was peripheral blood. The clonotype comes from a woman under 40 who had recovered from COVID-19. DNA of the CDR3: TGTGCCAGCAGCTTGCGACTAGCGGGGGACGGAACCCAGTACTTC. It codes for CASSLRLAGDGTQYF.